These 31 T cell receptor beta chains originate from one sample sequenced in a study of shared clonotypes between healthy human individuals. Clones were read by immunoSEQ multiplex PCR, and TCRdb kept only the in-frame ones, dropping some. This sample has some 1 million clones; roughly 75% occur once, and the top ten carry approximately 1.5%. Sequenced material: memory CD4+ T cells sorted from blood. The subset denotes: CD45RA-negative fraction. Receptors originate from a man aged 18-30 years in good health.

Comments on this clone: Other DNA sequences in this sample translate to the same CDR3. The chain couples TRBV30 to TRBJ2-1; TRBD1 aligns across 10 bases. The length of the CDR3 is 15 residues. Germline V gene data show CDR1 as GTSNPN and CDR2 as SVGIG (reference sequence). The V and J ends lost 1 base and 2 bases, in that order; junction bases with no gene match: 2. CDR3 sequence (DNA): TGTGCCTGGAGTGGGGGGACAGGGGCCTACAATGAGCAGTTCTTC. Residues: CAWSGGTGAYNEQFF.

This chain connects TRBV6-1 to TRBJ2-7; tentatively, D is TRBD1 or TRBD2 (5 bases each). CDR1 is MNHNS, CDR2 SASEGT, per germline. Trimming shortened V by 8 bases and J by 2 bases, and 13 bases separated the two germline ends. CDR3 length: 13 amino acids. The CDR3 DNA is TGTGCCAGCCTCCGGGACGGCGCCTACGAGCAGTACTTC. Protein: CASLRDGAYEQYF.

This chain connects TRBV10-2 to TRBJ1-1; D call uncertain. The germline V gene encodes CDR1 WSHSY and CDR2 SAAADI. This CDR3 has 15 residues. V was pared by 3 bases and J by 1 base, with 12 bases between. The CDR3 DNA reads as TGCGCCAGCAGTGAACTTCCGAGTTGGAACACTGAAGCTTTCTTT. It translates to CASSELPSWNTEAFF.

Note on this clone: The identical CDR3 is also encoded by other nucleotide sequences in the sample. This chain joins TRBV4-3 and TRBJ2-1, with D possibly matching TRBD2 (5 bases). Trimming took off 0 bases at V and 4 bases at J, with 16 bases between the two ends. The length of the CDR3 is 17 residues. Germline assignment: CDR1 LGHNA and CDR2 YSLEER. The CDR3 DNA reads TGCGCCAGCAGCCAAGATTTAGGGTCTAGCAGTTACAATGAGCAGTTCTTC. It translates to CASSQDLGSSSYNEQFF.

Concerning this clone: Distinct nucleotide sequences in the sample also encode this CDR3. This chain joins TRBV19 and TRBJ1-1; the match to TRBD1 covers 7 bases. V shed 3 bases and J 3 bases; nucleotides not matched to a gene: 1. Germline CDR1 LNHDA, CDR2 SQIVND (reference sequence). The CDR3 sequence is 13 residues long. This chain's CDR3 is CASSIRGYTEAFF. The CDR3 DNA follows: TGTGCCAGTAGTATCAGGGGGTACACTGAAGCTTTCTTT.

V is TRBV7-2 and J is TRBJ2-1; 9 nucleotides align to TRBD1. The CDR3 has 16 amino acids. CDR1 is SGHTA and CDR2 is FQGNSA in the germline V gene. Trimming removed 5 bases from V and 3 bases from J; junction bases left unmatched: 8. As DNA, the CDR3 is TGTGCCAGCAGCCGCTTCCCGGGACAGGGCTACAATGAGCAGTTCTTC. Its protein product is CASSRFPGQGYNEQFF.

There are a few counts of this clone. The rearrangement joins TRBV9 to TRBJ2-1, with 8 bases that match TRBD2. Germline V gene sequence: CDR1 SGDLS, CDR2 YYNGEE. The CDR3 extends over 15 amino acids. V lost 0 bases and J lost 6; bases outside the gene matches: 5. The CDR3 DNA is TGTGCCAGCAGCGTAGGCGGGGGGATAGCCAATGAGCAGTTCTTC. Residues: CASSVGGGIANEQFF. Filled out from reference TRBV9 and TRBJ2-1, the complete variable domain reads DSGVTQTPKHLITATGQRVTLRCSPRSGDLSVYWYQQSLDQGLQFLIQYYNGEERAKGNILERFSAQQFPDLHSELNLSSLELGDSALYFCASSVGGGIANEQFFGPGTRLTVL.

The rearrangement uses TRBV9 and TRBJ2-7; 7 bases map to TRBD1. CDR1 is SGDLS and CDR2 is YYNGEE in the germline V gene. CDR3 length: 15 amino acids. Unmatched junction bases numbered 8, after V lost 0 bases and J lost 5 bases. The CDR3 bases are TGTGCCAGCAGCGTAGCTCCGACAGGGTCCCACGAGCAGTACTTC. Amino acids: CASSVAPTGSHEQYF. Full variable domain (rest looked up from reference TRBV9 and TRBJ2-7): DSGVTQTPKHLITATGQRVTLRCSPRSGDLSVYWYQQSLDQGLQFLIQYYNGEERAKGNILERFSAQQFPDLHSELNLSSLELGDSALYFCASSVAPTGSHEQYFGPGTRLTVT.

The chain carries TRBV7-2 and TRBJ2-2, with no clear D. Trimming shortened V by 11 bases and J by 7 bases, and 17 bases separated the two germline ends. Germline V gives CDR1 SGHTA, CDR2 FQGNSA. The CDR3 is made up of 13 amino acids. The CDR3 coding sequence is TGTGCCTACAAGACCCAAGAAGGCGGGGAGCTGTTTTTT. Protein sequence: CAYKTQEGGELFF.

The V gene is TRBV25-1, the J gene TRBJ2-1; the match to TRBD2 covers 9 bases. The germline CDR1 and CDR2 sequences are MGHDK and SYGVNS. Trimming took 3 bases from V and 9 from J; bases not matched to a gene: 9. This CDR3 region has 15 residues. CDR3 residues: CASSDSASGNSEQFF. The CDR3 coding sequence is TGTGCCAGCAGTGATTCGGCTAGCGGGAACTCTGAGCAGTTCTTC.

The V and J genes are TRBV27 and TRBJ2-3, with D unresolved. The CDR3 contains 13 residues. V was trimmed by 3 bases and J by 4 bases, leaving 8 bases between them. Germline-derived CDR1 and CDR2 are MNHEY and SMNVEV (reference sequence). CDR3 bases: TGTGCCAGCAGTTTTGAAAGGCCAGATACGCAGTATTTT. Its protein product is CASSFERPDTQYF.

This clone was observed once. The J gene is TRBJ2-6, the V gene TRBV19; D ambiguous. Trimming shortened V by 8 bases and J by 8 bases, and 16 bases separated the two germline ends. Germline-derived CDR1 and CDR2 are LNHDA and SQIVND (reference sequence). This CDR3 is 14 amino acids long. CDR3 region: CASARILQSNVLTF. In DNA form, the CDR3 reads TGTGCCAGTGCTAGGATTTTGCAGTCCAACGTCCTGACTTTC.

This chain joins TRBV6-1 and TRBJ2-1; TRBD2 aligns across 9 bases. This CDR3 comprises 16 residues. Unmatched junction bases numbered 7, after V lost 4 bases and J lost 3 bases. The V gene's germline CDR1 is MNHNS and CDR2 SASEGT. CDR3 sequence: CASSGRGGANYNEQFF. In nucleotides, the CDR3 is TGTGCCAGCAGTGGACGCGGGGGGGCAAACTACAATGAGCAGTTCTTC.

This clone showed up just once. The chain recombines TRBV11-2 with TRBJ1-3, with D uncertain. V dropped 0 bases and J dropped 0 bases, with 18 bases sitting between them. There are 19 residues in the CDR3. CDR1 and CDR2 from the germline V gene are SGHAT and FQNNGV. This chain's CDR3 is CASSLDPSRGADSGNTIYF. The CDR3 DNA sequence: TGTGCCAGCAGCTTAGATCCCTCCCGGGGAGCCGACTCTGGAAACACCATATATTTT.

The rearrangement links TRBV15 to TRBJ2-5; TRBD2 agrees at 7 bases. The CDR3 loop spans 14 amino acids. The germline gives CDR1 LNHNV, CDR2 YYDKDF (reference sequence). The V gene end was trimmed by 0 bases and the J gene end by 5 bases; junction bases not matched to a gene: 3. This CDR3 is CATSREPGRETQYF. The CDR3 region has the DNA TGTGCCACCAGCAGAGAGCCCGGGAGGGAGACCCAGTACTTC.

The V gene is TRBV11-2, the J gene TRBJ1-4, with D perhaps matching TRBD1 (5 bases). V lost 3 bases and J 7 bases, leaving 15 bases between the germline ends. The length of the CDR3 is 15 residues. From germline, CDR1 is SGHAT and CDR2 FQNNGV. The DNA of the CDR3 is TGTGCCAGCAGCTTTGGGGGTGTGATTGGTGAAAAACTGTTTTTT. This encodes CASSFGGVIGEKLFF.

The rearrangement links TRBV5-4 to TRBJ1-2, with 7 bases that match TRBD1. Germline lookup yields CDR1 SGHNT and CDR2 YYREEE (reference sequence). CDR3 length equals 14 residues. Losses at the gene ends were 4 bases for V and 8 bases for J; bases not matched to a gene: 11. CDR3 residues: CASSQGISGQGYTF. DNA for the CDR3: TGTGCCAGCAGCCAGGGCATTTCGGGACAGGGCTACACCTTC.

As regards this clone: The sample contains more than one DNA sequence encoding this CDR3. The rearrangement links TRBV5-1 to TRBJ2-5; D tentatively fits TRBD1 or TRBD2 (5 bases each). The ends were cut back, 4 bases at V and 1 base at J, with 11 bases in the middle. The CDR3 sequence is 14 residues long. Germline CDR1 reads SGHRS; CDR2 reads YFSETQ. This CDR3 is CASSREGSQETQYF. The CDR3 DNA reads as TGCGCCAGCAGCCGAGAGGGGTCCCAAGAGACCCAGTACTTC.

The CDR3 region is CSAFWTGGEKLFF. CDR3 in DNA: TGCAGCGCCTTTTGGACAGGGGGCGAAAAACTGTTTTTT. The V gene is TRBV29-1, the J gene TRBJ1-4; 11 bases agree with TRBD1. The germline V gene encodes CDR1 SQVTM and CDR2 ANQGSEA. This CDR3 comprises 13 residues. With 7 bases clipped from V and 8 bases from J, the junction kept 6 bases outside the gene matches.

V and J are TRBV11-2 and TRBJ2-1, with TRBD2 matching over 10 bases. Per the germline V gene, CDR1 is SGHAT and CDR2 is FQNNGV. The V gene end was trimmed by 3 bases and the J gene end by 10 bases; junction bases not matched to a gene: 9. This CDR3 has 15 residues. CDR3 residues: CASSLIPGLAIEQFF. The CDR3 nucleotides read TGTGCCAGCAGCTTGATACCGGGACTAGCGATCGAGCAGTTCTTC.

Points on this clone: This specimen includes other DNA sequences encoding the same CDR3. The chain carries TRBV28 and TRBJ1-1; 7 bases are shared with TRBD1. This CDR3 comprises 14 residues. Germline V gene data show CDR1 as MDHEN and CDR2 as SYDVKM. V was clipped by 6 bases and J by 1 base; unmatched bases: 5. The CDR3 DNA sequence: TGTGCCAGCAGCGTTGGACAGGCGAACACTGAAGCTTTCTTT. Translated, it gives CASSVGQANTEAFF.

This chain joins TRBV28 and TRBJ1-2; 10 bases map to TRBD1. V lost 5 bases to trimming and J lost 7 bases; unmatched junction nucleotides: 13. There are 16 residues in the CDR3. Germline V lookup: CDR1 MDHEN, CDR2 SYDVKM. The chain's CDR3 is CASSPMTGGSKGGYTF. The CDR3 coding sequence is TGTGCCAGCAGTCCCATGACAGGGGGCTCTAAGGGTGGCTACACCTTC.

This clone has only one observation. The chain combines TRBV5-1 with TRBJ1-3; D unresolved. The V end lost 0 bases, the J end lost 2 bases, and 12 bases lay between the germline ends. Germline assignment: CDR1 SGHRS and CDR2 YFSETQ. This CDR3 is 16 amino acids long. In nucleotides, the CDR3 is TGCGCCAGCAGCTTGGAGCCGACGCCAACTGGAAACACCATATATTTT. This gives the protein CASSLEPTPTGNTIYF. Variable domain in full (rest from reference TRBV5-1 and TRBJ1-3): KAGVTQTPRYLIKTRGQQVTLSCSPISGHRSVSWYQQTPGQGLQFLFEYFSETQRNKGNFPGRFSGRQFSNSRSEMNVSTLELGDSALYLCASSLEPTPTGNTIYFGEGSWLTVV.

This chain uses TRBV6-1 with TRBJ1-5, with TRBD1 identical over 7 bases. This CDR3 comprises 14 residues. J gave up 7 bases and V 8 bases, and 11 bases lay outside the gene matches. The germline CDR1 and CDR2 sequences are MNHNS and SASEGT. CDR3 in amino acids: CASGDRDVGQPQHF. CDR3 sequence (DNA): TGTGCCAGCGGCGACAGGGACGTCGGACAGCCCCAGCATTTT.

The chain employs TRBV11-2 and TRBJ2-7; 12 bases are shared with TRBD2. The CDR3 sequence is 17 residues long. Germline V gives CDR1 SGHAT, CDR2 FQNNGV. The J segment lost 4 bases and the V segment lost 2 bases, leaving 9 bases of the junction unmatched. CDR3 sequence: CASSLSSGRASSYEQYF. The CDR3 DNA follows: TGTGCCAGCAGCTTATCTAGCGGGAGGGCCAGTTCTTACGAGCAGTACTTC. Drawing the rest from reference TRBV11-2 and TRBJ2-7, the complete variable domain is EAGVAQSPRYKIIEKRQSVAFWCNPISGHATLYWYQQILGQGPKLLIQFQNNGVVDDSQLPKDRFSAERLKGVDSTLKIQPAKLEDSAVYLCASSLSSGRASSYEQYFGPGTRLTVT.

V and J are TRBV6-1 and TRBJ1-6; TRBD1 aligns across 7 bases. The CDR3 has 17 amino acids. CDR1 is MNHNS, CDR2 SASEGT, per germline. The trim removed 2 bases at V and 4 bases at J, leaving 8 bases unmatched. The CDR3 nucleotides read TGTGCCAGCAGTGAACTATTGAGCAGGGGGTATAATTCACCCCTCCACTTT. As protein: CASSELLSRGYNSPLHF.

The table lists this clone with a few counts. The chain employs TRBV5-1 and TRBJ2-3, with TRBD2 matching over 10 bases. This CDR3 spans 16 amino acids. The J segment lost 7 bases and the V segment lost 0 bases, leaving 8 bases of the junction unmatched. From germline, CDR1 is SGHRS and CDR2 YFSETQ. CDR3 DNA sequence: TGCGCCAGCAGCTTGGGCCTAGCGGGGGTTTTAAATACGCAGTATTTT. Translation gives CASSLGLAGVLNTQYF.

This clone was recorded once. The gene calls are TRBV5-1 and TRBJ1-6; 7 positions agree with TRBD1. V was pared by 0 bases and J by 5 bases, with 5 bases of the junction left unmatched. Germline CDR1 SGHRS, CDR2 YFSETQ. This CDR3 comprises 16 residues. The CDR3 DNA reads TGCGCCAGCAGCTTGGCCTCGACAGGGAATAATTCACCCCTCCACTTT. Translating it yields CASSLASTGNNSPLHF.

This CDR3 reads CASSGSNEQYF. The CDR3, as DNA: TGTGCCAGCAGCGGTAGCAACGAGCAGTACTTC. The chain links TRBV2 to TRBJ2-7; D is unclear. Germline V gives CDR1 SNHLY, CDR2 FYNNEI. V was cut by 6 bases and J by 5 bases, with 8 bases left in between. The CDR3 consists of 11 residues. Combining the CDR3 with reference TRBV2 and TRBJ2-7 gives the whole variable domain EPEVTQTPSHQVTQMGQEVILRCVPISNHLYFYWYRQILGQKVEFLVSFYNNEISEKSEIFDDQFSVERPDGSNFTLKIRSTKLEDSAMYFCASSGSNEQYFGPGTRLTVT.

The rearrangement uses TRBV5-1 and TRBJ1-2, with a tentative D call TRBD1 (6 bases). The ends were cut back, 7 bases at V and 4 bases at J, with 17 bases in the middle. Germline assignment: CDR1 SGHRS and CDR2 YFSETQ. The CDR3 is made up of 14 amino acids. CDR3 in amino acids: CASRLDDRTYGYTF. The CDR3 DNA follows: TGCGCCAGCCGACTGGATGACAGGACCTATGGCTACACCTTC.

This clone was seen just once. The chain combines TRBV30 with TRBJ1-2; D uncertain. Trimming removed 2 bases at V and 3 bases at J, with 22 bases between. The germline gives CDR1 GTSNPN, CDR2 SVGIG (reference sequence). The CDR3 has 17 amino acids. The chain's CDR3 is CAWSLARTSVGDYGYTF. CDR3 in DNA: TGTGCCTGGAGTCTAGCCAGGACCTCTGTTGGGGACTATGGCTACACCTTC.